A selection of T cell receptor beta chains follows, all from one sample in a study of OX40 agonist ivuxolimab in advanced cancers. Sequencing used immunoSEQ multiplex PCR; TCRdb keeps in-frame clones, though not all of them. The sample lists 80,000 to 100,000 clones; approximately 90% were seen once. This material consisted of CD4+ or CD8+ T cells sorted from blood, taken in a trial of the OX40 agonist ivuxolimab. These receptors were taken from an adult with an advanced solid tumor such as melanoma, head and neck, liver or kidney cancer. The conserved cysteine and the conserved F or W are not part of the CDR3 here. A D gene is named only where the DNA matches it firmly. Not every row has a clone size; where given, it reads once, few, many or a size class.

d_call clone_size j_call v_call cdr3_aa
- - TRBJ1-1 TRBV25-1 ASSGEGGTTEAF
- - TRBJ1-3 TRBV7-3 ASSLPLAGENTIY
- - TRBJ2-3 TRBV7-3 ASSLRGQLDTQY
TRBD1 - TRBJ2-2 TRBV6-1 ASSTGGHTGELF
TRBD1 once TRBJ2-4 TRBV5-3 ARRLPGTGGPQTKNIQY
- - TRBJ2-3 TRBV21-1 ASSKERVQRGPDTQY
TRBD1 - TRBJ2-3 TRBV19 ASSRDRGASADTQY
TRBD2 - TRBJ2-2 TRBV4-1 ASSLNRGEGTGELF
TRBD2 - TRBJ2-7 TRBV6-5 ASSRTSEVPEQY
- - TRBJ2-3 TRBV7-6 ASSFIAQRVANTQY
- - TRBJ2-3 TRBV18 ASSPGDTQY
- - TRBJ2-5 TRBV5-1 ASSLGGVQETQY
TRBD1 - TRBJ2-6 TRBV6-6 ASSWDRSGANVLT
TRBD2 - TRBJ2-7 TRBV11-3 ASSFSGSSYEQY
TRBD1 - TRBJ1-2 TRBV7-3 ASSFSTGPSFYGYT
TRBD2 - TRBJ2-7 TRBV6-5 ASRGGAGADYEQY
- - TRBJ2-5 TRBV10-3 AIKSSNETQY
- - TRBJ1-1 TRBV2 ASSEAGYTEAF
TRBD1 - TRBJ2-7 TRBV10-3 AISEPFLHGGTGGNEQY
- - TRBJ1-1 TRBV18 ASSPLPAENTEAF
- - TRBJ1-1 TRBV6-5 ASSYSQDSNTEAF
- - TRBJ2-3 TRBV18 ASSPPTGGDPKDTQY
- - TRBJ2-5 TRBV11-2 ASSLSQEETQY
- once TRBJ2-7 TRBV27 ASSFGHGYEQY
- - TRBJ2-1 TRBV11-3 ASSPRGDYNEQF
- - TRBJ2-5 TRBV6-5 ASTRSPAEQETQY
- - TRBJ1-3 TRBV5-6 ASSLAGWSELGNTIY
- - TRBJ1-5 TRBV19 ASTPGGRERSQPQH